These T cell receptor beta chains were read from a single sample in a study of shared clonotypes between healthy human individuals. The data were produced by immunoSEQ multiplex PCR, yet TCRdb's version contains in-frame clones alone and is incomplete. The sample has some 2,400,000 clones; approximately 94% are singletons. Sequencing was carried out using naive CD4+ T cells sorted from blood. These TCRs come from a man between 18 and 29 years old in good health. Both conserved end residues are part of each CDR3. A D gene is named only where the DNA matches it firmly. Clone size is stated in some rows and not others, as once, few, many or a class when expanded.

NA | TRBJ2-2 | TRBV5-4 | TRBD1 | CASSYITGVRAGELFF | TGTGCCAGCAGCTACATTACAGGGGTACGGGCCGGGGAGCTGTTTTTT
NA | TRBJ2-1 | TRBV19 | NA | CASSTTSAGEQFF | TGTGCCAGTAGTACGACATCGGCCGGGGAGCAGTTCTTC
NA | TRBJ2-5 | TRBV9 | NA | CASSVGGQILETQYF | TGTGCCAGCAGCGTAGGAGGACAGATTCTTGAGACCCAGTACTTC
once | TRBJ2-3 | TRBV7-2 | NA | CASSSGRSDTQYF | TGTGCCAGCAGCTCGGGACGCTCAGATACGCAGTATTTT
NA | TRBJ1-4 | TRBV30 | NA | CAWGGRLEKLFF | TGTGCCTGGGGGGGGCGCCTGGAAAAACTGTTTTTT
NA | TRBJ1-5 | TRBV28 | TRBD1 | CASSFRVIMTGGANQPQHF | TGTGCCAGCAGTTTTCGGGTAATAATGACAGGGGGGGCCAATCAGCCCCAGCATTTT
NA | TRBJ2-4 | TRBV11-2 | TRBD2 | CASSLVSGTAKNIQYF | TGTGCCAGCAGCTTAGTGAGCGGGACGGCCAAAAACATTCAGTACTTC
NA | TRBJ2-3 | TRBV10-1 | TRBD2 | CASAKTSGNTDTQYF | TGCGCCAGCGCGAAGACTAGCGGGAACACAGATACGCAGTATTTT
NA | TRBJ2-5 | TRBV6-6 | TRBD1 | CASKLQGQETQYF | TGTGCCAGCAAATTACAGGGGCAAGAGACCCAGTACTTC
NA | TRBJ1-4 | TRBV11-2 | NA | CASSLVPGDEKLFF | TGTGCCAGCAGCTTAGTCCCAGGGGATGAAAAACTGTTTTTT
NA | TRBJ1-3 | TRBV9 | NA | CASSVTQGWTGNTIYF | TGTGCCAGCAGCGTTACTCAGGGGTGGACTGGAAACACCATATATTTT
NA | TRBJ2-5 | TRBV5-1 | TRBD2 | CASSLGSSGRVETQYF | TGCGCCAGCAGCTTGGGGTCTAGCGGGAGAGTGGAGACCCAGTACTTC
NA | TRBJ1-4 | TRBV30 | NA | CAWRRELNEKLFF | TGTGCCTGGAGGAGGGAGCTTAATGAAAAACTGTTTTTT
NA | TRBJ2-5 | TRBV18 | NA | CASSPRNGQETQYF | TGTGCCAGCTCACCACGTAACGGACAAGAGACCCAGTACTTC
once | TRBJ1-2 | TRBV28 | NA | CASSPSIFYGYTF | TGTGCCAGCAGTCCTTCGATTTTCTATGGCTACACCTTC
NA | TRBJ2-5 | TRBV29-1 | NA | CSVGGLGAGIETQYF | TGCAGCGTTGGCGGATTGGGGGCTGGTATAGAGACCCAGTACTTC
once | TRBJ2-4 | TRBV19 | NA | CASSISPLAKNIQYF | TGTGCCAGTAGTATTTCCCCACTAGCCAAAAACATTCAGTACTTC
NA | TRBJ1-3 | TRBV5-1 | TRBD1 | CASSSVQGPGNTIYF | TGCGCCAGCAGCTCGGTACAGGGGCCTGGAAACACCATATATTTT
NA | TRBJ2-7 | TRBV29-1 | TRBD2 | CSVGTKNDEQYF | TGCAGCGTAGGGACTAAAAACGACGAGCAGTACTTC
NA | TRBJ2-7 | TRBV5-4 | TRBD1 | CASSLDRGIEQYF | TGTGCCAGCAGCTTGGACAGGGGGATCGAGCAGTACTTC
NA | TRBJ2-5 | TRBV7-8 | NA | CASSLGGRETQYF | TGTGCCAGCAGCTTAGGAGGGCGAGAGACCCAGTACTTC
NA | TRBJ1-2 | TRBV6-1 | NA | CASSVRTSSGGYTF | TGTGCCAGCAGTGTCCGTACCTCCTCGGGGGGCTACACCTTC
NA | TRBJ1-4 | TRBV5-1 | TRBD1 | CASSPRQGELEKLFF | TGCGCCAGCAGCCCAAGACAGGGGGAGCTTGAAAAACTGTTTTTT
NA | TRBJ1-3 | TRBV6-6 | NA | CASSPGLPGNTIYF | TGTGCCAGCAGTCCGGGACTACCCGGAAACACCATATATTTT
NA | TRBJ1-1 | TRBV6-5 | NA | CASIGVEAFF | TGTGCCAGCATTGGGGTTGAAGCTTTCTTT
NA | TRBJ1-3 | TRBV6-1 | NA | CASGANGGNTIYF | TGTGCCAGCGGCGCCAACGGCGGAAACACCATATATTTT
NA | TRBJ1-4 | TRBV5-1 | NA | CASRSNGQLNEKLFF | TGCGCCAGCCGATCAAACGGACAGCTCAATGAAAAACTGTTTTTT
NA | TRBJ1-4 | TRBV4-1 | NA | CASSHATADNEKLFF | TGCGCCAGCAGCCATGCGACCGCTGATAATGAAAAACTGTTTTTT
few | TRBJ1-1 | TRBV30 | NA | CAWSVVSNSDFF | TGTGCCTGGAGTGTAGTATCCAACAGCGATTTCTTT
NA | TRBJ2-5 | TRBV30 | NA | CAWSLTRQYQETQYF | TGTGCCTGGAGTTTGACTAGGCAGTACCAAGAGACCCAGTACTTC
NA | TRBJ1-2 | TRBV7-9 | NA | CASSLDTYGYTF | TGTGCCAGCAGCTTGGACACTTATGGCTACACCTTC
NA | TRBJ2-5 | TRBV6-1 | TRBD1 | CASSLQGRQETQYF | TGTGCCAGCAGTTTACAGGGGCGCCAAGAGACCCAGTACTTC
NA | TRBJ1-3 | TRBV6-1 | NA | CASSEPNGNTIYF | TGTGCCAGCAGTGAACCTAATGGAAACACCATATATTTT